This entry lists 18 T cell receptor beta chains sequenced from one sample in a study of OX40 agonist ivuxolimab in advanced cancers. Assay used: immunoSEQ multiplex PCR; TCRdb lists only in-frame clones, some missing. The sample lists about 59,000 clones; around 83% were seen once. Sample: CD4+ or CD8+ T cells sorted from blood, taken in a trial of the OX40 agonist ivuxolimab. The receptors come from an adult with an advanced solid tumor such as melanoma, head and neck, liver or kidney cancer.

The chain couples TRBV10-3 to TRBJ1-1; perhaps TRBD1 as D (6 bases). V gave up 8 bases and J gave up 0 bases, with 19 bases separating them. CDR3 length equals 16 residues. Germline V gene lookup returns CDR1 ENHRY and CDR2 SYGVKD. CDR3 sequence reads: CAILVGRGQLNTEAFF. The CDR3 bases are TGTGCCATCTTAGTCGGACGAGGACAGCTGAACACTGAAGCTTTCTTT.

This clone was recorded only once. This rearrangement joins TRBV7-9 to TRBJ2-2; D is unresolved. The V end was cut by 3 bases, the J end by 7 bases, with 6 bases between. Germline loops: CDR1 SEHNR, CDR2 FQNEAQ (reference sequence). The CDR3 is 12 residues long. The CDR3 loop reads CASSFWGGELFF. The CDR3 region has the DNA TGTGCCAGCAGCTTTTGGGGCGGGGAGCTGTTTTTT.

The genes are TRBV6-6 and TRBJ1-5, with D perhaps matching TRBD1 (5 bases). Trimming removed 6 bases at V and 3 bases at J, with 18 bases between. The CDR3 runs 16 residues. Germline V gives CDR1 MNHNY, CDR2 SVGAGI (reference sequence). The CDR3 spells CASRAGRTTINQPQHF. The CDR3 DNA follows: TGTGCCAGCAGGGCCGGGAGGACAACTATCAATCAGCCCCAGCATTTT.

V and J are TRBV5-5 and TRBJ1-5, with D unclear. V lost 4 bases and J lost 4, with 12 bases in between. This CDR3 region has 14 residues. Germline lookup yields CDR1 SGHKS and CDR2 YYEKEE (reference sequence). CDR3 region: CASSPGLQNQPQHF. The CDR3 nucleotides are TGTGCCAGCAGCCCCGGGTTGCAAAATCAGCCCCAGCATTTT.

Written as DNA, the CDR3 is TGTGCCAGCTCCTCTGCGGGGGGGGCGGAAGCTTTCTTT. Protein sequence: CASSSAGGAEAFF. This rearrangement joins TRBV6-5 to TRBJ1-1; D may be TRBD1 (6 bases). This CDR3 comprises 13 residues. The V and J ends lost 8 bases and 8 bases respectively, with 18 bases between them. In germline, CDR1 is MNHEY, CDR2 SVGAGI.

The chain is built from TRBV7-2 and TRBJ1-1, with 8 positions matching TRBD1. The V gene's germline CDR1 is SGHTA and CDR2 FQGNSA. The CDR3 runs 14 residues. V lost 5 bases, J lost 5 bases, and 7 bases stayed unmatched. CDR3 DNA: TGTGCCAGCAGCCCACAGGGGGTTGGGACTGAAGCTTTCTTT. It codes for CASSPQGVGTEAFF. The entire variable domain, with the rest obtained from reference TRBV7-2 and TRBJ1-1, is as follows: GAGVSQSPSNKVTEKGKDVELRCDPISGHTALYWYRQSLGQGLEFLIYFQGNSAPDKSGLPSDRFSAERTGGSVSTLTIQRTQQEDSAVYLCASSPQGVGTEAFFGQGTRLTVV.

The rearrangement uses TRBV10-2 and TRBJ1-5, with 9 bases matching TRBD1. The CDR3 loop spans 15 amino acids. The germline gives CDR1 WSHSY, CDR2 SAAADI. V lost 2 bases and J lost 6; bases outside the gene matches: 5. The CDR3 region is CASSERDRVSQPQHF. The CDR3 region has the DNA TGCGCCAGCAGTGAGAGGGACAGGGTGAGTCAGCCCCAGCATTTT.

This clone occurred a few times. V gene TRBV6-1 combines with J gene TRBJ2-7; TRBD1 or TRBD2 may be the D gene (7 bases each). The CDR3 has 14 residues. The V end lost 9 bases, the J end lost 2 bases, and 17 bases lay between the germline ends. Germline V gene data show CDR1 as MNHNS and CDR2 as SASEGT. This CDR3 reads CASGGRGQTYEQYF. The CDR3 coding sequence is TGTGCCAGTGGAGGGAGGGGGCAGACCTACGAGCAGTACTTC.

The chain combines TRBV7-2 with TRBJ2-3; TRBD2 aligns across 11 bases. V shed 3 bases and J 2 bases; nucleotides not matched to a gene: 4. Germline assignment: CDR1 SGHTA and CDR2 FQGNSA. This CDR3 has 16 residues. DNA of the CDR3: TGTGCCAGCAGCTTCCTAGCGGGGGGAACCACAGATACGCAGTATTTT. Its translation: CASSFLAGGTTDTQYF.

This clone was recorded only once. The CDR3 reads CASSLGAGTNYGYTF. CDR3 in DNA: TGTGCCAGCAGCTTGGGAGCAGGAACTAACTATGGCTACACCTTC. This sequence joins TRBV5-4 and TRBJ1-2; no clear D. The CDR3 runs 15 residues. With 0 bases removed from V and 0 bases from J, the gap between germline ends came to 9 bases. Per germline, CDR1 SGHNT and CDR2 YYREEE (reference sequence).

CDR3 sequence reads: CASSPQNRAEETQYF. In nucleotides, the CDR3 is TGCGCCAGCAGCCCCCAAAACAGGGCCGAAGAGACCCAGTACTTC. The V gene is TRBV5-1, the J gene TRBJ2-5; TRBD1 might be the D (6 bases). This CDR3 has 15 residues. Germline lookup yields CDR1 SGHRS and CDR2 YFSETQ. Trimming removed 4 bases at V and 3 bases at J, with 16 bases between. Full variable domain (rest looked up from reference TRBV5-1 and TRBJ2-5): KAGVTQTPRYLIKTRGQQVTLSCSPISGHRSVSWYQQTPGQGLQFLFEYFSETQRNKGNFPGRFSGRQFSNSRSEMNVSTLELGDSALYLCASSPQNRAEETQYFGPGTRLLVL.

The V and J genes are TRBV30 and TRBJ2-5, with TRBD2 identical over 13 bases. V lost 2 bases and J lost 4; bases outside the gene matches: 4. The CDR3 length is 15 residues. Germline CDR1 is GTSNPN and CDR2 is SVGIG (reference sequence). CDR3 nucleotide sequence: TGTGCCTGGAGTTGGACTAGCGGGAGTCGAGAGACCCAGTACTTC. Translating gives CAWSWTSGSRETQYF.

The rearrangement links TRBV1 to TRBJ2-7; the D segment call TRBD2 is taken from the table without a DNA check. TRBV1 is a pseudogene. The CDR3 covers 15 residues. The CDR3, as DNA: TGCACCAGCAGCCAAGACCCCGAGAGCTCCTACGAGCAGTACTTC. Translated: CTSSQDPESSYEQYF.

This chain uses TRBV19 with TRBJ2-7, with 8 bases lining up with TRBD1. V was clipped by 6 bases and J by 0 bases; unmatched bases: 4. This CDR3 is built from 14 residues. The germline CDR1 and CDR2 sequences are LNHDA and SQIVND (reference sequence). The DNA for the CDR3 is TGTGCCAGTAGGGAAGGACAGGGCTCCTACGAGCAGTACTTC. It encodes CASREGQGSYEQYF. Filled out from reference TRBV19 and TRBJ2-7, the complete variable domain reads DGGITQSPKYLFRKEGQNVTLSCEQNLNHDAMYWYRQDPGQGLRLIYYSQIVNDFQKGDIAEGYSVSREKKESFPLTVTSAQKNPTAFYLCASREGQGSYEQYFGPGTRLTVT.

For this clone: Being one base from a much bigger clone, this may be a read error. The sample contains more than one DNA sequence encoding this CDR3. CDR3 region: CASSAPGTANQETQYF. CDR3 bases: TGTGCCAGTAGCGCCCCTGGGACGGCCAACCAAGAAACCCAGTACTTC. The chain couples TRBV19 to TRBJ2-5; possibly TRBD1 or TRBD2 for D (5 bases each). The germline CDR1 and CDR2 sequences are LNHDA and SQIVND (reference sequence). CDR3 length equals 16 residues.

J is TRBJ2-1 and V is TRBV9; 11 nucleotides line up with TRBD2. Germline V gene data show CDR1 as SGDLS and CDR2 as YYNGEE. V trimming: 0 bases; J trimming: 0 bases; junction bases outside the gene matches: 8. This CDR3 has 19 amino acids. The CDR3 protein is CASSVGPSGRTSSYNEQFF. CDR3 nucleotide sequence: TGTGCCAGCAGCGTAGGTCCTAGCGGGAGGACAAGCTCCTACAATGAGCAGTTCTTC.

The V gene is TRBV5-6, the J gene TRBJ2-2; tentative D call: TRBD1 (6 bases). Deletions cut 4 bases from V and 7 bases from J, with 17 bases between. The CDR3 loop spans 15 amino acids. In germline, CDR1 is SGHDT, CDR2 YYEEEE. The CDR3 DNA follows: TGTGCCAGCAGCCATCCACTCAGGGGTAGCGGGGAGCTGTTTTTT. Translating it yields CASSHPLRGSGELFF.

This rearrangement joins TRBV9 to TRBJ2-3; D uncertain. The ends were cut back, 0 bases at V and 2 bases at J, with 7 bases in the middle. Germline loops: CDR1 SGDLS, CDR2 YYNGEE. The length of the CDR3 is 14 residues. The CDR3 DNA sequence: TGTGCCAGCAGCGTAGGTCCAGACACAGATACGCAGTATTTT. This codes for CASSVGPDTDTQYF.